These T cell receptor beta chains were read from a single sample in a study of T-cell reconstitution after alpha-beta-depleted transplantation in children. From the PCR reads, TCRdb called clonotypes with MiXCR, one entry per CDR3 protein. The repertoire holds 700,000 to 950,000 distinct CDR3 sequences, roughly 15% seen once, with under 6% in the top ten. Material: PBMCs, mostly from graft donor cells, obtained 360 days after TCRalphabeta/CD19-depleted stem cell transplant. The source of these receptors is a male patient aged 10 to 17 who had a stem cell transplant for acute lymphoblastic leukemia, so the T cells may come from the graft donor. Both conserved end residues are part of each CDR3. The order of the fields is J gene, clone size, V gene, D gene, CDR3 DNA, CDR3 protein. The D gene is left open where the match is weak. Size is omitted from some rows. Given values are once, few, many or a class for expanded clones.

j_call: TRBJ2-7
clone_size: few
v_call: TRBV4-1
d_call: NA
cdr3_nt: TGCGCCAGCAGCCAAGATATGGGCGAGCAGTACTTC
cdr3_aa: CASSQDMGEQYF

j_call: TRBJ2-1
clone_size: many
v_call: TRBV12-3/TRBV12-4
d_call: TRBD2
cdr3_nt: TGTGCCAGCAGTTTGCGCGGGAGCTCCTACAATGAGCAGTTCTTC
cdr3_aa: CASSLRGSSYNEQFF

j_call: TRBJ1-1
clone_size: many
v_call: TRBV5-1
d_call: NA
cdr3_nt: TGCGCCAGCAGCTCGACCCCCTGGGAGGGGAACACTGAAGCTTTCTTT
cdr3_aa: CASSSTPWEGNTEAFF

j_call: TRBJ2-5
clone_size: many
v_call: TRBV6-5
d_call: NA
cdr3_nt: TGTGCCAGCAGTTACTCAGGCCGAAAAGAGACCCAGTACTTC
cdr3_aa: CASSYSGRKETQYF

j_call: TRBJ2-7
clone_size: NA
v_call: TRBV9
d_call: NA
cdr3_nt: TGTGCCAGCGGTTCTGTTTCCTACGAGCAGTACTTC
cdr3_aa: CASGSVSYEQYF

j_call: TRBJ1-1
clone_size: NA
v_call: TRBV2
d_call: TRBD1
cdr3_nt: TGTGCCAGCAGCCCTGTGACAGGGCCACAGAACACTGAAGCTTTCTTT
cdr3_aa: CASSPVTGPQNTEAFF

j_call: TRBJ1-5
clone_size: NA
v_call: TRBV4-1
d_call: TRBD1
cdr3_nt: TGCGCCAGCAGCCGTGGGACAGCCCATGGGAGCAATCAGCCCCAGCATTTT
cdr3_aa: CASSRGTAHGSNQPQHF

j_call: TRBJ2-1
clone_size: many
v_call: TRBV4-1
d_call: TRBD2
cdr3_nt: TGCGCCAGCAGCGCCGGGACTAGCGGGTCCAATGAGCAGTTCTTC
cdr3_aa: CASSAGTSGSNEQFF

j_call: TRBJ2-4
clone_size: many
v_call: TRBV2
d_call: NA
cdr3_nt: TGTGCCAGCAGAGTAGAGCTAGCCAAAAACATTCAGTACTTC
cdr3_aa: CASRVELAKNIQYF

j_call: TRBJ2-5
clone_size: NA
v_call: TRBV9
d_call: TRBD1
cdr3_nt: TGTGCCAGCAGCGTAGGGATCGGGACAGGGAACCAAGAGACCCAGTACTTC
cdr3_aa: CASSVGIGTGNQETQYF

j_call: TRBJ1-4
clone_size: few
v_call: TRBV20-1
d_call: TRBD1
cdr3_nt: TGCAGTGCTACATCCGGGACAGGGGGAGGCAAACTGTTTTTT
cdr3_aa: CSATSGTGGGKLFF

j_call: TRBJ1-2
clone_size: once
v_call: TRBV5-1
d_call: NA
cdr3_nt: TGCGCCAGCAGCCTTCCTTTCCGGGACACCTGGTCAGGGGGCTACACCTTC
cdr3_aa: CASSLPFRDTWSGGYTF

j_call: TRBJ2-1
clone_size: few
v_call: TRBV10-3
d_call: NA
cdr3_nt: TGTGCCATCAGTGATGGTTGGGGGGGGCCTGCCGGCAATGAGCAGTTCTTC
cdr3_aa: CAISDGWGGPAGNEQFF

j_call: TRBJ1-1
clone_size: NA
v_call: TRBV7-6
d_call: NA
cdr3_nt: TGTGCCAGCAGCTTAAGGGGGGGGGTGAACACTGAAGCTTTCTTT
cdr3_aa: CASSLRGGVNTEAFF

j_call: TRBJ1-1
clone_size: many
v_call: TRBV6-5
d_call: NA
cdr3_nt: TGTGCCAGCAGTTCCCACAAGGGGGGGACTGAAGCTTTCTTT
cdr3_aa: CASSSHKGGTEAFF

j_call: TRBJ2-1
clone_size: few
v_call: TRBV27
d_call: NA
cdr3_nt: TGTGCCAGCAGCGTTGGGACATCTCTATCCTACAATGAGCAGTTCTTC
cdr3_aa: CASSVGTSLSYNEQFF

j_call: TRBJ1-1
clone_size: NA
v_call: TRBV12-3/TRBV12-4
d_call: NA
cdr3_nt: TGTGCCAGCAGTTCTGGTCAGGGTACGGGCGGAACGCTTGAAGCTTTCTTT
cdr3_aa: CASSSGQGTGGTLEAFF

j_call: TRBJ2-1
clone_size: NA
v_call: TRBV4-2
d_call: TRBD2
cdr3_nt: TGTGCCAGCAGGAGCTTGGTTGCGCTAGCGGGAATCGCAGTCGTCAATGAGCAGTTCTTC
cdr3_aa: CASRSLVALAGIAVVNEQFF

j_call: TRBJ2-3
clone_size: few
v_call: TRBV18
d_call: TRBD2
cdr3_nt: TGTGCCAGCACCATAGCGGGAGTGGGCACAGATACGCAGTATTTT
cdr3_aa: CASTIAGVGTDTQYF

j_call: TRBJ2-1
clone_size: many
v_call: TRBV7-6
d_call: TRBD2
cdr3_nt: TGTGCCAGCATCCCTAGCGGGAGGGGTAATGAGCAGTTCTTC
cdr3_aa: CASIPSGRGNEQFF

j_call: TRBJ2-1
clone_size: few
v_call: TRBV5-6
d_call: TRBD2
cdr3_nt: TGTGCCAGCAGCCCTGAGCGGGAGAGGGACAATGAGCAGTTCTTC
cdr3_aa: CASSPERERDNEQFF

j_call: TRBJ2-7
clone_size: NA
v_call: TRBV29-1
d_call: TRBD2
cdr3_nt: TGCAGCGTAGTTAGCGGGAGTAAAGACGAGCAGTACTTC
cdr3_aa: CSVVSGSKDEQYF

j_call: TRBJ2-1
clone_size: NA
v_call: TRBV4-1
d_call: NA
cdr3_nt: TGCGCCAGCAGCCCTAAACTAGCCTCGGTGGACAATGAGCAGTTCTTC
cdr3_aa: CASSPKLASVDNEQFF

j_call: TRBJ1-1
clone_size: few
v_call: TRBV20-1
d_call: NA
cdr3_nt: TGCAGTGCTAGAGAGGCGGTGAGCTACGGCACTGAAGCTTTCTTT
cdr3_aa: CSAREAVSYGTEAFF

j_call: TRBJ2-7
clone_size: few
v_call: TRBV15
d_call: NA
cdr3_nt: TGTGCCACCAGCAGAGATAACAACCGATATAGCCACGAGCAGTACTTC
cdr3_aa: CATSRDNNRYSHEQYF

j_call: TRBJ2-7
clone_size: NA
v_call: TRBV11-1
d_call: TRBD2
cdr3_nt: TGTGCCAGCAGCCCAGGACTAGCGGGAGGAACGGTGTGGGACGAGCAGTACTTC
cdr3_aa: CASSPGLAGGTVWDEQYF

j_call: TRBJ2-1
clone_size: NA
v_call: TRBV12-3/TRBV12-4
d_call: NA
cdr3_nt: TGTGCCAGCATCAAGTACAATGAGCAGTTCTTC
cdr3_aa: CASIKYNEQFF

j_call: TRBJ2-1
clone_size: few
v_call: TRBV27
d_call: TRBD2
cdr3_nt: TGTGCCAGCAGTTTTGAGGGACTAGGGAACAATGAGCAGTTCTTC
cdr3_aa: CASSFEGLGNNEQFF

j_call: TRBJ1-5
clone_size: few
v_call: TRBV28
d_call: TRBD1
cdr3_nt: TGTGCCAGCAGTGACAGGGTTGTTTACCGGCCCCAGCATTTT
cdr3_aa: CASSDRVVYRPQHF

j_call: TRBJ2-5
clone_size: NA
v_call: TRBV10-1
d_call: NA
cdr3_nt: TGCGCCAGCAGTGAGCAGCTGTCCGCTGGGACCCAGTACTTC
cdr3_aa: CASSEQLSAGTQYF

j_call: TRBJ2-5
clone_size: NA
v_call: TRBV2
d_call: NA
cdr3_nt: TGTGCCTACGAAGAAGGGTCAAAAGAGACCCAGTACTTC
cdr3_aa: CAYEEGSKETQYF

j_call: TRBJ2-1
clone_size: few
v_call: TRBV20-1
d_call: TRBD1
cdr3_nt: TGCAGTGCTAGTCGGGCCAAACAGGGGTCCTACAATGAGCAGTTCTTC
cdr3_aa: CSASRAKQGSYNEQFF

j_call: TRBJ2-5
clone_size: NA
v_call: TRBV9
d_call: NA
cdr3_nt: TGTGCCAGCAGCGTAGGAGGGGCAGGGCCGGAGACCCAGTACTTC
cdr3_aa: CASSVGGAGPETQYF

j_call: TRBJ1-1
clone_size: NA
v_call: TRBV12-3/TRBV12-4
d_call: NA
cdr3_nt: TGTGCCAGCGGAGTTCAGGGGCCGAGTCGGGAAGCTTTCTTT
cdr3_aa: CASGVQGPSREAFF

j_call: TRBJ2-1
clone_size: few
v_call: TRBV27
d_call: TRBD2
cdr3_nt: TGTGCCAGCAGTGTAAGACTAGCGGGGGTGAGCTCCTACAATGAGCAGTTCTTC
cdr3_aa: CASSVRLAGVSSYNEQFF

j_call: TRBJ2-5
clone_size: NA
v_call: TRBV29-1
d_call: NA
cdr3_nt: TGCAGCGTGCTGACAGAGACCCAGTACTTC
cdr3_aa: CSVLTETQYF

j_call: TRBJ2-3
clone_size: NA
v_call: TRBV5-1
d_call: NA
cdr3_nt: TGCGCCAGCAGCTTGAACACGGACTGGGCTGCAGATACGCAGTATTTT
cdr3_aa: CASSLNTDWAADTQYF

j_call: TRBJ2-1
clone_size: few
v_call: TRBV6-4
d_call: NA
cdr3_nt: TGTGCCAGCAGTGACTCGATAAGCCGAGGACTTCAGTTCTTC
cdr3_aa: CASSDSISRGLQFF

j_call: TRBJ2-1
clone_size: NA
v_call: TRBV5-1
d_call: TRBD2
cdr3_nt: TGCGCCAGCAGGCCCATGGGACTAGCGGGAGACGAGTTCTTC
cdr3_aa: CASRPMGLAGDEFF

j_call: TRBJ2-5
clone_size: few
v_call: TRBV2
d_call: NA
cdr3_nt: TGTGCCAGCAGTGAGAAGTCGATCGTGGCCCAAGAGACCCAGTACTTC
cdr3_aa: CASSEKSIVAQETQYF

j_call: TRBJ2-1
clone_size: few
v_call: TRBV5-1
d_call: NA
cdr3_nt: TGCGCCAGCAGCCTGGGACAAACGAGCTCCTACAATGAGCAGTTCTTC
cdr3_aa: CASSLGQTSSYNEQFF

j_call: TRBJ1-1
clone_size: NA
v_call: TRBV12-3/TRBV12-4
d_call: TRBD1
cdr3_nt: TGTGCCAGCAGCCGGGGACAGGAACCCGAAGCTTTCTTT
cdr3_aa: CASSRGQEPEAFF

j_call: TRBJ1-1
clone_size: NA
v_call: TRBV18
d_call: NA
cdr3_nt: TGTGCCAGCTCACCACCGGATAACGGCGGGAGGACTGAAGCTTTCTTT
cdr3_aa: CASSPPDNGGRTEAFF

j_call: TRBJ2-3
clone_size: few
v_call: TRBV20-1
d_call: NA
cdr3_nt: TGCAGTGCTAGAGCCAAGCGGTCCACAGATACGCAGTATTTT
cdr3_aa: CSARAKRSTDTQYF

j_call: TRBJ2-7
clone_size: NA
v_call: TRBV27
d_call: TRBD2
cdr3_nt: TGTGCCATCGGGGGGGCGCCGTCCTACGAGCAGTACTTC
cdr3_aa: CAIGGAPSYEQYF